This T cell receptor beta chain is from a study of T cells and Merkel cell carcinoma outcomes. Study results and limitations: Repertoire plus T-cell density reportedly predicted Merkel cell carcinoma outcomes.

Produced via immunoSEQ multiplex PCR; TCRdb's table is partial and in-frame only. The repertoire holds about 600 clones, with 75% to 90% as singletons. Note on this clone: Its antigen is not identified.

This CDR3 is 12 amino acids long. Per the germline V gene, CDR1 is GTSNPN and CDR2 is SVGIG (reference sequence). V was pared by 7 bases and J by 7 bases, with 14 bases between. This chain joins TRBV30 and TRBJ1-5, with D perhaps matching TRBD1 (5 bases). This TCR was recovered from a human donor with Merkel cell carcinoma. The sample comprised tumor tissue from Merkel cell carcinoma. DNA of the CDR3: TGTGCCTTCTCAGGGTTATTCCAGCCCCAGCATTTT. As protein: CAFSGLFQPQHF.